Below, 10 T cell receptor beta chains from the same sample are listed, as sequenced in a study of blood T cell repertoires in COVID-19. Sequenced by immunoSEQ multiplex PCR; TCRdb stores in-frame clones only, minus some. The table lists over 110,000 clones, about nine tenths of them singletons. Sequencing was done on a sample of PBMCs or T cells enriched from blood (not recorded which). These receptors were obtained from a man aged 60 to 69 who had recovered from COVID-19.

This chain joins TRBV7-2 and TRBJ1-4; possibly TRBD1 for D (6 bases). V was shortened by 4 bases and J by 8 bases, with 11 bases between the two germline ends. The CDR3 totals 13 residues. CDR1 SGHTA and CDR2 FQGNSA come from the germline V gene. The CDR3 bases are TGTGCCAGCAGCTCACCCAGGGGAGAAAAACTGTTTTTT. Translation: CASSSPRGEKLFF.

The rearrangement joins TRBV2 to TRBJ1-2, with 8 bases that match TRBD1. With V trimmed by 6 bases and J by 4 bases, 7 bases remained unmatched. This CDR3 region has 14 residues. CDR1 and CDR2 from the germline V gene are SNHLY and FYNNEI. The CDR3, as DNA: TGTGCCAGCAGCCGGACAGGGCCCTCCTATGGCTACACCTTC. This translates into CASSRTGPSYGYTF.

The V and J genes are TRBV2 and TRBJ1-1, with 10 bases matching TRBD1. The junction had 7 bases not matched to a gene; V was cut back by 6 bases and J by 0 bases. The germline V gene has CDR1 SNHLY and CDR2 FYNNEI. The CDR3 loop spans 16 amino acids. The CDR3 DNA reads TGTGCCAGCAGAGGGACAGGGGTAATGGTGAACACTGAAGCTTTCTTT. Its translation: CASRGTGVMVNTEAFF. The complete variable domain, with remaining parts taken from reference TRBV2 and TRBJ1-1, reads EPEVTQTPSHQVTQMGQEVILRCVPISNHLYFYWYRQILGQKVEFLVSFYNNEISEKSEIFDDQFSVERPDGSNFTLKIRSTKLEDSAMYFCASRGTGVMVNTEAFFGQGTRLTVV.

The CDR3 DNA follows: TGTGCCAGCAGCCGGGCGGGGTTGGGGGAGACCCAGTACTTC. Amino acids: CASSRAGLGETQYF. This sequence joins TRBV6-2 or TRBV6-3 and TRBJ2-5; tentatively, D is TRBD2 (6 bases). This CDR3 spans 14 amino acids. Trimming pared 6 bases from V and 5 bases from J, leaving 16 bases between. Germline lookup yields CDR1 MNHEY and CDR2 SVGEGT.

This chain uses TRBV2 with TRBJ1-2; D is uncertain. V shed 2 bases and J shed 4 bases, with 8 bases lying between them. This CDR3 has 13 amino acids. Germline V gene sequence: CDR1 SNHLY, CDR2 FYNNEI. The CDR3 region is CASSELGRYGYTF. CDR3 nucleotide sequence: TGTGCCAGCAGTGAACTAGGCCGCTATGGCTACACCTTC.

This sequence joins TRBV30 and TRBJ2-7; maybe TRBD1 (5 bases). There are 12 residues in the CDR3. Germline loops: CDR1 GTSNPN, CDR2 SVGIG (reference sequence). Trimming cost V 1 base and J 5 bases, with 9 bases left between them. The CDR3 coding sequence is TGTGCCTGGAGTGCAGGGTTCAACGAGCAGTACTTC. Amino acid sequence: CAWSAGFNEQYF. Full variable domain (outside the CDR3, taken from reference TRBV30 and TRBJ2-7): SQTIHQWPATLVQPVGSPLSLECTVEGTSNPNLYWYRQAAGRGLQLLFYSVGIGQISSEVPQNLSASRPQDRQFILSSKKLLLSDSGFYLCAWSAGFNEQYFGPGTRLTVT.

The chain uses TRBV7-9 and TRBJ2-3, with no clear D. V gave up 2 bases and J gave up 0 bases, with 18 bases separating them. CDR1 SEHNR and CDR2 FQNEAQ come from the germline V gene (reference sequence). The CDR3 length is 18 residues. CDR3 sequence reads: CASSLLTTSWMSTDTQYF. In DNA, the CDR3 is TGTGCCAGCAGCTTATTAACTACTTCGTGGATGAGCACAGATACGCAGTATTTT.

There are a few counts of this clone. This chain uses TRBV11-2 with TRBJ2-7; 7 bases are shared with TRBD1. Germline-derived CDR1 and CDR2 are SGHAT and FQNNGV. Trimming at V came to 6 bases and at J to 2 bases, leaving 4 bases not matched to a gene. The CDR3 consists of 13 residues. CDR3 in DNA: TGTGCCAGCAGGAGGGACAGCCCCTACGAGCAGTACTTC. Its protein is CASRRDSPYEQYF.

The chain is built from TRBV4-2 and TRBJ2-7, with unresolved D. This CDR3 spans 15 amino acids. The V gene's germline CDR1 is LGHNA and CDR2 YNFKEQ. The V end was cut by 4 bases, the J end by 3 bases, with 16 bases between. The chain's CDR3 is CASSRDLFGIYEQYF. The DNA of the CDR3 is TGTGCCAGCAGCCGAGACCTATTCGGTATCTACGAGCAGTACTTC.

CDR3 protein: CASSDRRGFSGNTIYF. CDR3 nucleotides: TGTGCCAGCAGTGACCGACGGGGTTTCTCTGGAAACACCATATATTTT. The rearrangement links TRBV6-1 to TRBJ1-3; no clear D gene. This CDR3 spans 16 amino acids. Germline lookup yields CDR1 MNHNS and CDR2 SASEGT. The germline V and J ends were trimmed by 3 bases and 0 bases, with 12 bases remaining between them.